This T cell receptor beta chain was obtained from a study of spatial heterogeneity in lung cancer. About the study: The study consistently detected more beta-chain than alpha-chain sequences. Within raw reads, each unique TCR and UMI combination appeared on average more than ten times.

The ends were cut back, 7 bases at V and 3 bases at J, with 23 bases in the middle. Germline CDR1 reads MNHNY; CDR2 reads SVGAGI (reference sequence). The CDR3 length is 17 residues. The time point here: sample taken at primary tumor resection. Extraction of whole RNA from tumor, nontumor lung or frozen PBMC preceded unsorted sequencing. Patients with untreated early-stage non-small cell lung cancer, numbering 72, were the donors. The presence of a unique molecular identifier marked each TCR cDNA molecule. TCRdb recomputed calls from the 5' RACE reads with MiXCR, one row per CDR3 protein. This repertoire shows tens of thousands of distinct CDR3 sequences, roughly 13% found once; its top ten account for 55% to 70%.

This receptor was taken from a male donor with early-stage non-small cell lung cancer. Sample: PBMCs, taken at surgery. The chain couples TRBV6-6 to TRBJ2-3, with TRBD1 as a possible D gene (5 bases). The CDR3 nucleotides are TGTGCCAGCACCAAAAAAAAGGGGTCCTCAATTACAGATACGCAGTATTTT. This gives the protein CASTKKKGSSITDTQYF.